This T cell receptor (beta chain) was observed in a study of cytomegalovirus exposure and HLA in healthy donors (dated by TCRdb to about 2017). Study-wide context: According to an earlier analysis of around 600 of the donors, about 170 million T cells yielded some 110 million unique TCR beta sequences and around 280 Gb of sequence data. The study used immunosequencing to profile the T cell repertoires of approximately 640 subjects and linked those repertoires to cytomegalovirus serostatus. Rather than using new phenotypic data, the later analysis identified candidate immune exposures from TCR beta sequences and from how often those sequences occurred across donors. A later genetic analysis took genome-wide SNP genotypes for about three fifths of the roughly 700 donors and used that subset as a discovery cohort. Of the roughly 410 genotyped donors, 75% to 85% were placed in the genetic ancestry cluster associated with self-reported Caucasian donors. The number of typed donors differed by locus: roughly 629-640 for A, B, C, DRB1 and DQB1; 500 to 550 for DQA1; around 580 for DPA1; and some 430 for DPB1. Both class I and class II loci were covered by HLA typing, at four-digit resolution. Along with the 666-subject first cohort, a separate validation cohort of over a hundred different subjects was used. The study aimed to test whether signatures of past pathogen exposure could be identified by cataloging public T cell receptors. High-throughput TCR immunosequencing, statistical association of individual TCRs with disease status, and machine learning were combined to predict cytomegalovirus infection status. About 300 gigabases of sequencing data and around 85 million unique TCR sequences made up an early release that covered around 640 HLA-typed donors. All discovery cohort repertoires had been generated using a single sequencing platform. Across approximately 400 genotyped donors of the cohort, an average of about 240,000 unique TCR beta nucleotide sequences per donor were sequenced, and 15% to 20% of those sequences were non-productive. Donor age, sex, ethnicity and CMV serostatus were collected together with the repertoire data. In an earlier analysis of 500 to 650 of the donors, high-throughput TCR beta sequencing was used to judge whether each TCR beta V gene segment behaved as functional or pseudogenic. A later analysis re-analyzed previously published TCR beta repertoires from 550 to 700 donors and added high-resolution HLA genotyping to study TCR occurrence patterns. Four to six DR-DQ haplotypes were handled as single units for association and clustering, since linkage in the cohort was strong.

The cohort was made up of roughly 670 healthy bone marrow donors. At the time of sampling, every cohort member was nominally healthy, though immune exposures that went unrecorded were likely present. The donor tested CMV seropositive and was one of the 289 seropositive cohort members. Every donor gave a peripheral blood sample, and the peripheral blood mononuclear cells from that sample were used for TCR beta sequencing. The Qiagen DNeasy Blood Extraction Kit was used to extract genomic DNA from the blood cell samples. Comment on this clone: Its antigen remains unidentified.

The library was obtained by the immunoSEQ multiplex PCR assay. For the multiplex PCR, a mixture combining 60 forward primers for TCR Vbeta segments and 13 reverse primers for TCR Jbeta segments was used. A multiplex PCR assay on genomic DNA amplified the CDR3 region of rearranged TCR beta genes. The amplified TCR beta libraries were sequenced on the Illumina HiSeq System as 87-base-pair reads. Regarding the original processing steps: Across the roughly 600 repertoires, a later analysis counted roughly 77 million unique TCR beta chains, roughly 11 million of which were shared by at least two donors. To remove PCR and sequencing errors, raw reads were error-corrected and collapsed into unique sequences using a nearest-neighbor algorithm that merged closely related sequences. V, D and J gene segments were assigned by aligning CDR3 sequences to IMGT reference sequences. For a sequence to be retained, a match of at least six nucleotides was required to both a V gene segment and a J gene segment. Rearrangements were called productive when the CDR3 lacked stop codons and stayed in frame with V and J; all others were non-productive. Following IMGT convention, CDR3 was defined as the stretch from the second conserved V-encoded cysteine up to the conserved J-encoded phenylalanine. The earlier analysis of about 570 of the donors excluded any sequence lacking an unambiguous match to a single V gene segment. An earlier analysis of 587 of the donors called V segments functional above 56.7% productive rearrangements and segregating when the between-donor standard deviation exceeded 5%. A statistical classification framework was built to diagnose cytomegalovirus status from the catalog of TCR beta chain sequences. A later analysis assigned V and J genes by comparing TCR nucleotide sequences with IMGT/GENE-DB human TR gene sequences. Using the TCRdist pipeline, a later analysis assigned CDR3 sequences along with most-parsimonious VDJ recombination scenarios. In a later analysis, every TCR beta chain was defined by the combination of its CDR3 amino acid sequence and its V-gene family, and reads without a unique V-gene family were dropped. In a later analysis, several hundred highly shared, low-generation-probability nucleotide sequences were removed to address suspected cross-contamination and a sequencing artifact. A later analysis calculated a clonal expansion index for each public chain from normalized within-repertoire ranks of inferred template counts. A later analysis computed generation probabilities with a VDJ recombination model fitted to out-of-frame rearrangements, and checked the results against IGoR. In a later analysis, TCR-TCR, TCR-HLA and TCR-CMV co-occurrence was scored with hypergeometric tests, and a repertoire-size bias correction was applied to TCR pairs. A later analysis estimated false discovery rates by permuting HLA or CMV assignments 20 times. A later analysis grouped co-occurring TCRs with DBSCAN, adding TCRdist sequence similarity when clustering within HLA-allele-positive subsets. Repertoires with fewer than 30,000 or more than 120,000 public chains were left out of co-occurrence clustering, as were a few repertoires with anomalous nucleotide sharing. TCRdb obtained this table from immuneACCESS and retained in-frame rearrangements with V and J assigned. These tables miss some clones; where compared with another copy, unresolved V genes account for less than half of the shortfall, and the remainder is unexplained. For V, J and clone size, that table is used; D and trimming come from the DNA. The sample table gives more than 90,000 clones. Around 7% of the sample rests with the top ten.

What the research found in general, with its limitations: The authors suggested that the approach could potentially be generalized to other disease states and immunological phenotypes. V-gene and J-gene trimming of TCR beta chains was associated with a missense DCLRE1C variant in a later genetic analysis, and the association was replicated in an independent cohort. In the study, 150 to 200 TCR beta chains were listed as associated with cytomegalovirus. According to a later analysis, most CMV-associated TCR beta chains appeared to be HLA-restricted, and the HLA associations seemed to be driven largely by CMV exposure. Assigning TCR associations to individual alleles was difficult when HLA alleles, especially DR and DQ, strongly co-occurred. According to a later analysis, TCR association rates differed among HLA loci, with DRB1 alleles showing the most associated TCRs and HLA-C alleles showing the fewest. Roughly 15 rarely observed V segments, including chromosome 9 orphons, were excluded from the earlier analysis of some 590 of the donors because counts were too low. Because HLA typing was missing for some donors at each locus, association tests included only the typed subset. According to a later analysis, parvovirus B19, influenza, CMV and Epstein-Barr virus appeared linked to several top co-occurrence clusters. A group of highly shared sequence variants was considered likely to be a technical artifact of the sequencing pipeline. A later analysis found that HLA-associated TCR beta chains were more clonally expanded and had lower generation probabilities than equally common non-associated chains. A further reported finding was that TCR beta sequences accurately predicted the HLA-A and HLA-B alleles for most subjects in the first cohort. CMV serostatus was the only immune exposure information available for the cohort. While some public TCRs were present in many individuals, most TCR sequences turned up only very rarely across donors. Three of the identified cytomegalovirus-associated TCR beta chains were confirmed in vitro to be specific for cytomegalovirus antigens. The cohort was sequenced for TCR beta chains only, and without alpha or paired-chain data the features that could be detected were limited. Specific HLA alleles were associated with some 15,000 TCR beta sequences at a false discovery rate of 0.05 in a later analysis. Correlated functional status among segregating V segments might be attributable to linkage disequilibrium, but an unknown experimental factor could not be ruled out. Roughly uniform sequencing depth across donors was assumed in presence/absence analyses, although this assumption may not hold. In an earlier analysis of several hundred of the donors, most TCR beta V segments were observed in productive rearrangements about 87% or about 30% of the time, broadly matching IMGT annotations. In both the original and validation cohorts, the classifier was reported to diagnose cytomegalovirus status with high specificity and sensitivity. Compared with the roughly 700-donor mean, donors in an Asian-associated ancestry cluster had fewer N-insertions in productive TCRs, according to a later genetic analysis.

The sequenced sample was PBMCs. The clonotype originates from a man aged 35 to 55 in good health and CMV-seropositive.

The DNA reads TGTGCCAGCAGTCGGGGACAGCGGGTGTTCCCCCAGCATTTT. Its protein product is CASSRGQRVFPQHF. The rearrangement joined TRBV6-5 to TRBJ1-5, with TRBD1 matching 7 junction bases. Spanning cysteine to phenylalanine, the CDR3 consists of 14 amino acids. Only the CDR3 DNA stays, 42 bases, in frame from base 1. After removal of 5 bases from V and 10 bases from J, the junction retains 11 bases not matched to a gene. CDR1 and CDR2, per the germline V gene, are MNHEY and SVGAGI.